This T cell receptor beta chain was identified during a study of memory CD4+ T cells and cytomegalovirus serostatus (dated by TCRdb to between 2018 and 2020). Turning to the overall study: A total of 33 healthy Belgian adults, of whom 9 were CMV seropositive and some 24 were CMV seronegative, were included in the cohort. To replicate a published TCR-based CMV serostatus classifier, the study sequenced CD4+ memory TCRbeta repertoires from a Belgian cohort whose cytomegalovirus serostatus was known. Points the paper makes about the study in general: Only CD4+CD45RO+ memory cells were sequenced, in contrast to the original study, which included naive and memory CD4+ and CD8+ populations. For CMV serostatus prediction, a median bootstrapped AUC of 0.95 was reached with the original framework, and a median bootstrapped AUC of roughly 0.92 was reached with a US-trained random forest. The results were interpreted as suggesting that the CMV-associated TCR signature is mostly present in the CD4+ memory repertoire. On the Belgian cohort, the classifier built on the original framework reached a median bootstrapped AUC of roughly 0.94, with a 95% CI of 0.76-1.00. Of around 160 previously reported CMV-associated TCRbeta sequences, 67 appeared in the CD4+ memory repertoires, each in one to five individuals.

Genomic DNA was extracted from sorted cells with the Quick-DNA Microprep Kit. Amplification of TCRbeta DNA was done with the immunoSEQ hsTCRbeta kit, following the protocol from the manufacturer. An Illumina MiSeq instrument was used to sequence the TCRbeta libraries. The paper's processing steps were these. Removing out-of-frame sequences left 2,204,828 distinct TCRbeta sequences, an average of around 70,000 per individual. Each individual was scored by the count of fewer than 200 previously reported CMV-associated TCRbeta sequences and the total productive distinct TCRbeta count. A beta-binomial model was reimplemented in Python, and random forests from scikit-learn, run with default parameters, were trained on data from the US cohort. On the Belgian cohort, classifier performance was reported as the median AUC, along with percentile confidence intervals, across 10,000 bootstrap iterations. Drawn from immuneACCESS, this table holds only the in-frame rearrangements with V and J called that TCRdb kept. Clones are partly lost; checked studies trace under half to an unresolved V gene and leave the rest unexplained. Clone size and V and J calls were adopted from that table, with D and trimming inferred from the DNA. This sample holds more than 55,000 clones; approximately 78% were observed only once. The ten largest clones take up around 0.9% of the sample.

V is reduced by 5 bases and J by 5 bases, leaving a spacing of 21 bases between them. The CDR1 and CDR2 encoded by the germline V gene (reference sequence) are GTSNPN and SVGIG. CDR3 length: 15 amino acids, cysteine to phenylalanine. The CDR3 DNA has 45 bases and is translated from base 1. To note about this clone: What antigen it recognizes has not been identified. The input lacks base qualities; no much larger clone sits a single base away.

A FACSAria II was used to sort memory CD4+ T cells, defined as single viable CD3+CD4+CD8-CD45RO+ cells. To determine CMV serostatus, a Roche Elecsys assay was used that detects serum IgG against CMV pp150, pp28, p38 and p52. After thawing, total CD4+ T cells were enriched by positive selection with CD4 magnetic microbeads. The samples came from a different study that was designed specifically to examine the CD4+ T cell memory repertoire. Peripheral blood mononuclear cells were isolated and cryopreserved according to standard operating procedures, and serum was stored at -80 degrees C. The staining relied on CD3-PerCP (BW264/56), CD4-APC (RPA-T4), CD45RO-PE (UCHT1) and CD8-Pacific Orange (3B5) antibodies, and Sytox blue was used to exclude non-viable cells.

The rearrangement joined TRBV30 to TRBJ1-1, with the D gene not clear enough to name. This TCR came from an adult in good health and CMV-seronegative. The sample was memory CD4+ T cells from blood. The CDR3 region: CAWQTGLPRRTEAFF. The DNA sequence follows: TGTGCCTGGCAAACCGGACTTCCTCGTCGGACTGAAGCTTTCTTT.